This TCR beta chain comes out of a study of T cell clones after liver transplantation. Overall study context: Post-transplant blood was tracked for graft-donor-reactive T cell clones identified in a pre-transplant mixed lymphocyte reaction. As an antigen-independent comparator, third-party-reactive TCRbeta sequences came from pre-transplant mixed lymphocyte reactions. Patients counted as tolerant after at least one year off all immunosuppression, enzymes not exceeding twice normal.

General study findings and limits: Donor-reactive sequences fell more than third party-reactive ones, suggesting partial deletion.

In regard to this clone: Its target is not known.

Generated by immunoSEQ multiplex PCR, the TCRdb table keeps only in-frame clones and is missing some. The top ten hold around 16% of the sample, which has tens of thousands of clones, 71% seen once. The sample in question was CD4+ T cells from blood, obtained before liver transplant. This clonotype was obtained from a human donor who received a liver transplant.

The CDR3 spells CASSGNGLRYTF. Written as DNA, the CDR3 is TGTGCCAGCAGTGGGAATGGGCTGCGCTACACCTTC. J is TRBJ1-2 and V is TRBV2; D ambiguous. Trimming took off 4 bases at V and 9 bases at J, with 12 bases between the two ends. Germline-derived CDR1 and CDR2 are SNHLY and FYNNEI. The CDR3 contains 12 residues.